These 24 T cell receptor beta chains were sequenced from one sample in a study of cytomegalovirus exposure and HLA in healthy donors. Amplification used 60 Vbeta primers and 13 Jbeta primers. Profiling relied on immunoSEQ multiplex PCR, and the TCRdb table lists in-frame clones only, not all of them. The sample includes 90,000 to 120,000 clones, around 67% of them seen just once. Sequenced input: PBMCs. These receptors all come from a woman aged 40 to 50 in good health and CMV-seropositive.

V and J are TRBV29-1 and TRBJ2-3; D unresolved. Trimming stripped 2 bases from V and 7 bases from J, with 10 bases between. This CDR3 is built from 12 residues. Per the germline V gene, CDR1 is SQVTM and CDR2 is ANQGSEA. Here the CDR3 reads CSVEHTSHTQYF. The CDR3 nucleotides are TGCAGCGTTGAACACACCTCTCATACGCAGTATTTT.

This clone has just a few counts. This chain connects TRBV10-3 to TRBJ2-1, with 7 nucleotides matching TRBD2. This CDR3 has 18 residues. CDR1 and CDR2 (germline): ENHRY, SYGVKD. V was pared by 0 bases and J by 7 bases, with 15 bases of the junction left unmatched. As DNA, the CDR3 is TGTGCCATCAGTGAGTCCCTCTCGCGGGGGACGGGCTGGAATGAGCAGTTCTTC. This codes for CAISESLSRGTGWNEQFF.

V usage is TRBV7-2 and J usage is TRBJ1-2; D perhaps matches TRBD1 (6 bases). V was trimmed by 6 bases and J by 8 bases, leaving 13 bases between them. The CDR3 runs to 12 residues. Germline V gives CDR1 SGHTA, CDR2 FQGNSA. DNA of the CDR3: TGTGCCAGCAGATTTGAAACAGGGGGCTACACCTTC. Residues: CASRFETGGYTF. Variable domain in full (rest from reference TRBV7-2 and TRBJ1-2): GAGVSQSPSNKVTEKGKDVELRCDPISGHTALYWYRQSLGQGLEFLIYFQGNSAPDKSGLPSDRFSAERTGGSVSTLTIQRTQQEDSAVYLCASRFETGGYTFGSGTRLTVV.

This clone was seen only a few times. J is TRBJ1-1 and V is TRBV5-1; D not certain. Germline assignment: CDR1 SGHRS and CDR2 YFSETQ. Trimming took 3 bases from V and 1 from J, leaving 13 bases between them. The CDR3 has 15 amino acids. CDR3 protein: CASSWAGGGNTEAFF. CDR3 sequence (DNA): TGCGCCAGCAGCTGGGCAGGAGGCGGGAACACTGAAGCTTTCTTT. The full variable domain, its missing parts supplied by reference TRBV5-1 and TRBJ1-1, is KAGVTQTPRYLIKTRGQQVTLSCSPISGHRSVSWYQQTPGQGLQFLFEYFSETQRNKGNFPGRFSGRQFSNSRSEMNVSTLELGDSALYLCASSWAGGGNTEAFFGQGTRLTVV.

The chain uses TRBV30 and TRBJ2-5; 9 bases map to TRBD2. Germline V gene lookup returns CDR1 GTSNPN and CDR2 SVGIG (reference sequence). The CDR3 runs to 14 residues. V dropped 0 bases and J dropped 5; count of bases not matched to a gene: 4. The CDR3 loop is CAWSVIAGVETQYF. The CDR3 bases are TGTGCCTGGAGTGTGATAGCGGGGGTTGAGACCCAGTACTTC.

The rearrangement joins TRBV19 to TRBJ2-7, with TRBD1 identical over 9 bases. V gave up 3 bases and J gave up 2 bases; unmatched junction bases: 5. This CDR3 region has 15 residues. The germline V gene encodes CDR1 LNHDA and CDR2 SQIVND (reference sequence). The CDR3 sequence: CASSITGGRTYEQYF. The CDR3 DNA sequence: TGTGCCAGTAGTATTACAGGGGGCAGGACCTACGAGCAGTACTTC.

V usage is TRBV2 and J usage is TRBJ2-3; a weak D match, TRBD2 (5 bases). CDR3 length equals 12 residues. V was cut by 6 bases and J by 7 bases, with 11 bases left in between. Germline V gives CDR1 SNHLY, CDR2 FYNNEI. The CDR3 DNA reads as TGTGCCAGCAGGGAGGAGGTACATACGCAGTATTTT. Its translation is CASREEVHTQYF.

The CDR3 DNA reads as TGCGCCAGCAGCTTGAATTCAGCGAACTATGGCTACACCTTC. Translating it yields CASSLNSANYGYTF. This chain links TRBV5-1 with TRBJ1-2; D not certain. Germline V gives CDR1 SGHRS, CDR2 YFSETQ. V was pared by 1 base and J by 2 bases, with 9 bases between. The length of the CDR3 is 14 residues.

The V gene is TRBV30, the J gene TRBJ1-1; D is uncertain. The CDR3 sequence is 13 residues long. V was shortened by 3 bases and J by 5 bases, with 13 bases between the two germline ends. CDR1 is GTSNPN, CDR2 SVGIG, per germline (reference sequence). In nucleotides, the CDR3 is TGTGCCTGGAGCCGAGACCCGGGGACTGAAGCTTTCTTT. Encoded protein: CAWSRDPGTEAFF.

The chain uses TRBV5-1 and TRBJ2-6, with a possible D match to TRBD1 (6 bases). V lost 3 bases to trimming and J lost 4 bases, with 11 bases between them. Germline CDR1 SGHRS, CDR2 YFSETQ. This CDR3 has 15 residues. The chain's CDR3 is CASSWRTAGANVLTF. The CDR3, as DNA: TGCGCCAGCAGCTGGCGGACAGCCGGGGCCAACGTCCTGACTTTC.

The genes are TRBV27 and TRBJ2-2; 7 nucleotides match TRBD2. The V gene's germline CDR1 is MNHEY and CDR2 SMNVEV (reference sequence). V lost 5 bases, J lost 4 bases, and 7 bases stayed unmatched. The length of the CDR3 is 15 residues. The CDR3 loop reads CASSPRGVSTGELFF. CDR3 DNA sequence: TGTGCCAGCAGTCCCCGGGGGGTTAGCACCGGGGAGCTGTTTTTT.

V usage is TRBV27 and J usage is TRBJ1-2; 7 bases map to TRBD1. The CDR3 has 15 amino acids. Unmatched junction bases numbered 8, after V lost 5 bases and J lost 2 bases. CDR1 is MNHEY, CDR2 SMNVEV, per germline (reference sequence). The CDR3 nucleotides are TGTGCCAGCAGTGTAGGGCAGGGGGAAAACTATGGCTACACCTTC. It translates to CASSVGQGENYGYTF.

The CDR3 is CASSYGTGGNEQYF. CDR3 DNA: TGTGCCAGCAGTTACGGGACAGGGGGGAACGAGCAGTACTTC. The V gene is TRBV6-5, the J gene TRBJ2-7; TRBD1 matches at 11 bases. CDR1 is MNHEY, CDR2 SVGAGI, per germline. V trimming: 2 bases; J trimming: 5 bases; junction bases outside the gene matches: 2. The CDR3 has 14 amino acids.

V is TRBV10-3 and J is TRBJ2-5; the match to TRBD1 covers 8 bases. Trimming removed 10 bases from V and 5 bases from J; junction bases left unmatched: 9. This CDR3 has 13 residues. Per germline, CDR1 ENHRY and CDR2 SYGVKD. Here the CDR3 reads CATRDRGAETQYF. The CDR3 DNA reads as TGTGCCACCCGAGACAGGGGTGCGGAGACCCAGTACTTC.

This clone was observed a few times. Here the CDR3 reads CASSPAGYYNEQFF. In nucleotides, the CDR3 is TGTGCCAGCAGCCCTGCGGGGTACTACAATGAGCAGTTCTTC. V gene TRBV11-2 combines with J gene TRBJ2-1; possibly TRBD2 for D (6 bases). The CDR3 loop spans 14 amino acids. Trimming pared 5 bases from V and 3 bases from J, leaving 11 bases between. Per germline, CDR1 SGHAT and CDR2 FQNNGV.

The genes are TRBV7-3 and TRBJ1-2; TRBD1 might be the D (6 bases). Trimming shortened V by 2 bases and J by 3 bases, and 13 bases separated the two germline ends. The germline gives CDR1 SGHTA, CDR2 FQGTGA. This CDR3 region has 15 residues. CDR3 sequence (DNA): TGTGCCAGCAGCTTAGCCGGGACACGGGACTATGGCTACACCTTC. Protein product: CASSLAGTRDYGYTF.

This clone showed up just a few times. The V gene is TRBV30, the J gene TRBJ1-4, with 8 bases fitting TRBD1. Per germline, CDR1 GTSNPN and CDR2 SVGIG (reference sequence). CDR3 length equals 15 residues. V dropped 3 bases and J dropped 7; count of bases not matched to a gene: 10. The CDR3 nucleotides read TGTGCCTGGAGGCCCCCGGACAGGGAGGGTGAAAAACTGTTTTTT. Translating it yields CAWRPPDREGEKLFF.

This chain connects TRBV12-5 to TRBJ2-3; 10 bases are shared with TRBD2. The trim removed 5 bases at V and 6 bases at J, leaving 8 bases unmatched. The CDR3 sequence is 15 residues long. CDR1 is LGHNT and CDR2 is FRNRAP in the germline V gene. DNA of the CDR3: TGTGCTAGTGGTCGAACTAGCGGGGACCGGGATACGCAGTATTTT. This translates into CASGRTSGDRDTQYF.

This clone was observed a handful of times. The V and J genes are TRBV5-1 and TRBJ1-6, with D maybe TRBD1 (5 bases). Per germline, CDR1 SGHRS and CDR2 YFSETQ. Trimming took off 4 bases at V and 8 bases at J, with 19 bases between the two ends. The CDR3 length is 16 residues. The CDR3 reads CASSGGTYPGDSPLHF. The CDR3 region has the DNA TGCGCCAGCAGCGGGGGGACTTACCCTGGTGATTCACCCCTCCACTTT.

CDR3: CAWGRGGPEQYF. CDR3 nucleotide sequence: TGTGCCTGGGGGCGGGGGGGACCCGAGCAGTACTTC. The V call is TRBV30, the J call TRBJ2-5; 9 bases map to TRBD2. The J call may be faulty, since TRBJ2-7 better matches the DNA end. The CDR3 contains 12 residues. The germline CDR1 and CDR2 sequences are GTSNPN and SVGIG (reference sequence).

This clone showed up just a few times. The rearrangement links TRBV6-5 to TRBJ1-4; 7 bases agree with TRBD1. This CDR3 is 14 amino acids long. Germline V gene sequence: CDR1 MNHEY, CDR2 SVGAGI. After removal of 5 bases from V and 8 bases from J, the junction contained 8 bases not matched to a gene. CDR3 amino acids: CASSADRVGEKLFF. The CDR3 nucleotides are TGTGCCAGCAGTGCCGACAGGGTCGGGGAAAAACTGTTTTTT.

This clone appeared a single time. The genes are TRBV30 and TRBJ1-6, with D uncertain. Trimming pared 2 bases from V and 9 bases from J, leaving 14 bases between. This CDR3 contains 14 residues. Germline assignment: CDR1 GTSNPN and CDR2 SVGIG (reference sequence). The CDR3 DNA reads TGTGCCTGGAGTAGCGGGGTAAATGGTTCACCCCTCCACTTT. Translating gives CAWSSGVNGSPLHF.

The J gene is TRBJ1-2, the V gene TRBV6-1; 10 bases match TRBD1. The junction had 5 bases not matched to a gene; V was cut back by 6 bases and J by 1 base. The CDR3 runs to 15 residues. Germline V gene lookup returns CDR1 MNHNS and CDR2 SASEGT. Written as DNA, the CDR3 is TGTGCCAGCAGAGGGACAGGGGACCTTAACTATGGCTACACCTTC. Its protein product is CASRGTGDLNYGYTF.

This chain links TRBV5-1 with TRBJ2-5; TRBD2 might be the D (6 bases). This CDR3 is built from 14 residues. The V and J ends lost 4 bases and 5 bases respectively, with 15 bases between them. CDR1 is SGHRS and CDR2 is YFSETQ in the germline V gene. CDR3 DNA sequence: TGCGCCAGCAGCCCCCTTGCGGGGAGGGAGACCCAGTACTTC. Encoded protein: CASSPLAGRETQYF.